The T cell receptor beta chain under discussion was sequenced for a study of cytomegalovirus exposure and HLA in healthy donors. This CDR3 has 14 residues. Germline CDR1 and CDR2: SGHRS and YFSETQ. The V and J ends lost 1 base and 0 bases respectively, with 8 bases between them. The method was immunoSEQ multiplex PCR; TCRdb's version includes in-frame clones alone and lacks a portion of them. The data contain 130,000 to 150,000 clones, approximately 92% of them singletons. It was the approximately 120-subject validation cohort, separate from the approximately 700-subject first cohort, to which the donors belonged.

This receptor was obtained from a woman younger than 30 in good health and CMV-seropositive. The sample comprised PBMCs. The chain recombines TRBV5-1 with TRBJ2-7, with D maybe TRBD1 (5 bases). The CDR3 here is CASSLSQGSYEQYF. The CDR3 region has the DNA TGCGCCAGCAGCTTGAGTCAGGGCTCCTACGAGCAGTACTTC.